This T cell receptor (beta chain) was sequenced for a study of blood T cells in healthy people across ages. Sample-barcoded 5' priming and a J-beta primer mix drove a second PCR of roughly 7 to 11 cycles. Each CDR3 protein is one row after TCRdb ran MiXCR on the 5' RACE reads. The repertoire holds approximately 730,000 distinct CDR3 sequences, 40% to 45% seen once, with 20% to 25% in the top ten. CDR3 length: 17 residues. Trimming removed 3 bases from V and 4 bases from J; junction bases left unmatched: 13. The germline CDR1 and CDR2 sequences are SQVTM and ANQGSEA. In the case of this clonotype: The antigen is not known. A much larger clone lies one base from this, so it may be a read error.

Investigators took approximately 10 milliliters of peripheral blood from every donor. Samples each had at least 5 micrograms of total RNA extracted. Points from the study as a whole: A roughly linear age-dependent decrease characterized TCR beta diversity per million T cells.

The TCR was taken from a woman aged 60-70 years in good health. The source material was blood. This chain joins TRBV29-1 and TRBJ2-1; 9 bases are shared with TRBD2. The CDR3 nucleotides read TGCAGCGTTGAGGGTGCGGGGGCTAGCGGGACGTACAATGAGCAGTTCTTC. This sequence encodes CSVEGAGASGTYNEQFF.